This passage covers 31 T cell receptor beta chains from one sample sequenced in a study of OX40 agonist ivuxolimab in advanced cancers. Generated by immunoSEQ multiplex PCR, the TCRdb table keeps only in-frame clones and is missing some. The data contain approximately 100,000 clones, approximately 85% of them singletons. Sequencing was performed on CD4+ or CD8+ T cells sorted from blood, taken in a trial of the OX40 agonist ivuxolimab. These TCRs come from an adult with an advanced solid tumor such as melanoma, head and neck, liver or kidney cancer.

The rearrangement joins TRBV5-6 to TRBJ2-3; a weak D match, TRBD2 (6 bases). The CDR3 extends over 15 amino acids. The V end was cut by 3 bases, the J end by 4 bases, with 15 bases between. Germline V CDR1 and CDR2: SGHDT, YYEEEE. The CDR3 coding sequence is TGTGCCAGCAGCTCAACACGGGACTTTTCAGATACGCAGTATTTT. Encoded protein: CASSSTRDFSDTQYF.

The chain employs TRBV11-3 and TRBJ2-7; D may be TRBD1 or TRBD2 (5 bases each). Trimming left V 5 bases short and J 3 bases short, with 8 bases between. Germline assignment: CDR1 SGHNT and CDR2 YENEEA. This CDR3 contains 12 residues. The CDR3 protein is CASSRGVYEQYF. The CDR3 nucleotides are TGTGCCAGCAGCAGAGGGGTCTACGAGCAGTACTTC.

This chain links TRBV28 with TRBJ1-3; 11 bases align to TRBD1. Germline V gene data show CDR1 as MDHEN and CDR2 as SYDVKM. The CDR3 has 18 residues. J gave up 2 bases and V 4 bases, and 10 bases lay outside the gene matches. The CDR3 sequence: CASSWTGGAENAGNTIYF. The CDR3 bases are TGTGCCAGCAGTTGGACAGGGGGCGCAGAAAACGCTGGAAACACCATATATTTT.

This clone was picked up one time. The chain links TRBV18 to TRBJ1-3, with 9 bases identical to TRBD1. V lost 4 bases and J lost 3; bases outside the gene matches: 7. The V gene's germline CDR1 is KGHSH and CDR2 LQKENI. The CDR3 consists of 16 residues. The CDR3 spells CASSLTTGGFGNTIYF. Written as DNA, the CDR3 is TGTGCCAGCTCACTTACTACAGGGGGCTTTGGAAACACCATATATTTT.

The chain has TRBV18 and TRBJ2-7; D tentatively reads TRBD1 or TRBD2 (6 bases each). CDR1 KGHSH and CDR2 LQKENI come from the germline V gene. The CDR3 has 15 amino acids. Trimming pared 3 bases from V and 6 bases from J, leaving 18 bases between. CDR3 amino acids: CASSPSIVQGGEQYF. CDR3 in DNA: TGTGCCAGCTCACCCTCCATTGTACAGGGAGGCGAGCAGTACTTC.

V and J are TRBV5-4 and TRBJ2-1; 11 bases map to TRBD2. The CDR3 is 17 amino acids. Germline V gene lookup returns CDR1 SGHNT and CDR2 YYREEE (reference sequence). V lost 4 bases to trimming and J lost 12 bases; unmatched junction nucleotides: 18. The CDR3 nucleotides are TGTGCCAGCAGCGATCGGACTAGCGGGCATACAATGAGTGGGCAGTTCTTC. Its translation: CASSDRTSGHTMSGQFF.

V usage is TRBV19 and J usage is TRBJ2-6; 9 bases align to TRBD2. Germline V gene data show CDR1 as LNHDA and CDR2 as SQIVND (reference sequence). Trimming took 3 bases from V and 2 from J; bases not matched to a gene: 8. This CDR3 spans 18 amino acids. CDR3 loop: CASSMMIAGVAGANVLTF. The DNA of the CDR3 is TGTGCCAGTAGTATGATGATAGCGGGAGTAGCTGGGGCCAACGTCCTGACTTTC.

The genes are TRBV10-3 and TRBJ2-5; D is unclear. The CDR3 is made up of 13 amino acids. Trimming took 0 bases from V and 5 from J, leaving 7 bases between them. Per germline, CDR1 ENHRY and CDR2 SYGVKD. CDR3 nucleotide sequence: TGTGCCATCAGTGAGTCGATCCAGGAGACCCAGTACTTC. Translation gives CAISESIQETQYF.

V usage is TRBV6-1 and J usage is TRBJ2-7, with 8 bases aligning to TRBD1. The germline CDR1 and CDR2 sequences are MNHNS and SASEGT. CDR3 length equals 15 residues. Trimming cost V 4 bases and J 2 bases; bases outside gene matches: 7. Written as DNA, the CDR3 is TGTGCCAGCAGTGCGGGACAGGCGAGGGCCTACGAGCAGTACTTC. It specifies CASSAGQARAYEQYF.

This chain joins TRBV10-2 and TRBJ1-3, with D hard to call. CDR1 and CDR2 (germline): WSHSY, SAAADI. This CDR3 has 15 amino acids. Trimming removed 3 bases at V and 4 bases at J, with 13 bases between. CDR3 coding DNA: TGCGCCAGCAGTGAATCGTACCTTTTCGGAAACACCATATATTTT. It specifies CASSESYLFGNTIYF.

This rearrangement joins TRBV7-2 to TRBJ2-4, with 8 bases fitting TRBD1. The CDR3 has 13 residues. The V gene's germline CDR1 is SGHTA and CDR2 FQGNSA. Trimming at V came to 5 bases and at J to 6 bases, leaving 3 bases not matched to a gene. This CDR3 reads CASSTGGGNIQYF. The CDR3 DNA reads TGTGCCAGCAGCACAGGGGGTGGAAACATTCAGTACTTC.

The V gene is TRBV21-1, the J gene TRBJ1-5. TRBV21-1 is a recognized pseudogene. This CDR3 comprises 15 residues. The CDR3 DNA reads as TGTGCCAGCAGCACCCCATTCGGGCGAAATCAGCCCCAGCATTTT. This encodes CASSTPFGRNQPQHF.

V usage is TRBV11-3 and J usage is TRBJ1-1, with D perhaps matching TRBD1 (6 bases). Trimming took off 3 bases at V and 5 bases at J, with 13 bases between the two ends. The germline V gene has CDR1 SGHNT and CDR2 YENEEA. CDR3 size: 14 residues. CDR3 nucleotides: TGTGCCAGCAGCTTTTTGGACAGTGCGACTGAAGCTTTCTTT. Translating it yields CASSFLDSATEAFF.

Of note for this clone: Germline is not matched at one junction end, which may reflect a read error. CDR3 residues: CASSLADGGETQYF. CDR3 DNA sequence: TGTGCTAGCAGCTTAGCTGATGGGGGGGAGACCCAGTACTTC. This rearrangement joins TRBV7-9 to TRBJ2-5, with a weak D call TRBD2 (6 bases). This CDR3 region has 14 residues. Germline CDR1 and CDR2: SEHNR and FQNEAQ (reference sequence).

The chain combines TRBV28 with TRBJ1-2; 10 nucleotides agree with TRBD1. The V and J ends lost 6 bases and 6 bases, in that order; junction bases with no gene match: 10. This CDR3 is 15 amino acids long. CDR1 MDHEN and CDR2 SYDVKM come from the germline V gene. CDR3 residues: CASSPPSGQGHGYTF. CDR3 coding DNA: TGTGCCAGCAGCCCCCCATCGGGACAGGGGCATGGCTACACCTTC.

The rearrangement joins TRBV6-1 to TRBJ2-7; D might be TRBD1 or TRBD2, each matching 5 bases. The CDR3 is 14 residues long. V shed 8 bases and J shed 4 bases, with 18 bases lying between them. In germline, CDR1 is MNHNS, CDR2 SASEGT. The CDR3 coding sequence is TGTGCCAGCGGCCGAGGCCGGGGCTTTTACGAGCAGTACTTC. This sequence encodes CASGRGRGFYEQYF.

The rearrangement uses TRBV5-4 and TRBJ2-1; TRBD2 matches at 7 bases. CDR1 is SGHNT and CDR2 is YYREEE in the germline V gene (reference sequence). This CDR3 spans 15 amino acids. Trimming at V came to 4 bases and at J to 8 bases, leaving 12 bases not matched to a gene. The CDR3 reads CASSPGLAVVHEQFF. The CDR3 DNA reads as TGTGCCAGCAGCCCCGGGCTAGCGGTGGTTCATGAGCAGTTCTTC.

Only one count was recorded for this clone. The J gene is TRBJ2-1, the V gene TRBV5-4, with D hard to call. Per germline, CDR1 SGHNT and CDR2 YYREEE (reference sequence). The V gene lost 0 bases and the J gene lost 6 bases, with 4 bases spanning the gap. CDR3 length equals 12 residues. Written as DNA, the CDR3 is TGTGCCAGCAGCTTGGGAGGCAATGAGCAGTTCTTC. Translating gives CASSLGGNEQFF.

The chain has TRBV7-9 and TRBJ2-1; D is undetermined. The CDR3 is 14 residues long. Trimming shortened V by 2 bases and J by 3 bases, and 8 bases separated the two germline ends. The germline gives CDR1 SEHNR, CDR2 FQNEAQ (reference sequence). In nucleotides, the CDR3 is TGTGCCAGCAGCTTATCCCACCGCTACAATGAGCAGTTCTTC. This sequence encodes CASSLSHRYNEQFF.

CDR3 in DNA: TGTGCCAGCAGCTCTCCGCGGGGGGGGAACACCGGGGAGCTGTTTTTT. Encoded protein: CASSSPRGGNTGELFF. This chain uses TRBV11-2 with TRBJ2-2; 9 positions agree with TRBD2. Germline V gene data show CDR1 as SGHAT and CDR2 as FQNNGV. The V gene end was trimmed by 4 bases and the J gene end by 1 base; junction bases not matched to a gene: 4. CDR3 size: 16 residues.

This clone has only one observation. CDR3 sequence: CASSPFALADYTF. As DNA, the CDR3 is TGTGCCAGCAGCCCATTTGCGTTAGCTGACTACACCTTC. The chain joins TRBV11-2 to TRBJ1-2; no clear D gene. Germline lookup yields CDR1 SGHAT and CDR2 FQNNGV. The V gene lost 5 bases and the J gene lost 10 bases, with 17 bases spanning the gap. The CDR3 loop spans 13 amino acids.

The V gene is TRBV7-9, the J gene TRBJ2-5; the D call may be TRBD1 or TRBD2 (5 bases each). This CDR3 contains 14 residues. CDR1 and CDR2 from the germline V gene are SEHNR and FQNEAQ (reference sequence). Between the trimmed V and J ends, which lost 5 bases and 1 base, there was a span of 11 bases. In DNA form, the CDR3 reads TGTGCCAGCAGCCCTTCCGGGGCCCAAGAGACCCAGTACTTC. It yields the protein CASSPSGAQETQYF.

J is TRBJ2-2 and V is TRBV5-1; D possibly corresponds to TRBD2 (6 bases). V was shortened by 5 bases and J by 9 bases, with 14 bases between the two germline ends. Germline V gene data show CDR1 as SGHRS and CDR2 as YFSETQ. This CDR3 spans 13 amino acids. Written as DNA, the CDR3 is TGCGCCAGCAGAGACGGAGGGGTCAGGGAGCTGTTTTTT. Translating it yields CASRDGGVRELFF. The whole variable domain, remainder taken from reference TRBV5-1 and TRBJ2-2, is KAGVTQTPRYLIKTRGQQVTLSCSPISGHRSVSWYQQTPGQGLQFLFEYFSETQRNKGNFPGRFSGRQFSNSRSEMNVSTLELGDSALYLCASRDGGVRELFFGEGSRLTVL.

The chain joins TRBV11-2 to TRBJ2-7, with 7 positions matching TRBD2. Looked up from germline, CDR1 is SGHAT and CDR2 is FQNNGV. J was trimmed by 2 bases and V by 5 bases; bases with no gene match: 9. The CDR3 runs to 15 residues. CDR3 nucleotides: TGTGCCAGCAGCGTAAAGCGGGGTATACCCTACGAGCAGTACTTC. It specifies CASSVKRGIPYEQYF.

The chain joins TRBV5-8 to TRBJ2-7; D is unresolved. This CDR3 is 13 amino acids long. Germline values: CDR1 SGHTS, CDR2 YDEGEE. With 0 bases removed from V and 7 bases from J, the gap between germline ends came to 11 bases. CDR3 residues: CASSLGGDWEQYF. DNA for the CDR3: TGTGCCAGCAGCTTGGGCGGAGATTGGGAGCAGTACTTC. The full variable domain, rest sourced from reference TRBV5-8 and TRBJ2-7, is EAGVTQSPTHLIKTRGQQATLRCSPISGHTSVYWYQQALGLGLQFLLWYDEGEERNRGNFPPRFSGRQFPNYSSELNVNALELEDSALYLCASSLGGDWEQYFGPGTRLTVT.

The V call is TRBV11-3, the J call TRBJ2-5; 12 nucleotides agree with TRBD1. J gave up 4 bases and V 5 bases, and 8 bases lay outside the gene matches. Germline V gives CDR1 SGHNT, CDR2 YENEEA. This CDR3 is 16 amino acids long. DNA for the CDR3: TGTGCCAGCAGCAACCGGGACAGGGGGCTCGCAGAGACCCAGTACTTC. The encoded protein is CASSNRDRGLAETQYF. Full variable domain (rest looked up from reference TRBV11-3 and TRBJ2-5): EAGVVQSPRYKIIEKKQPVAFWCNPISGHNTLYWYLQNLGQGPELLIRYENEEAVDDSQLPKDRFSAERLKGVDSTLKIQPAELGDSAVYLCASSNRDRGLAETQYFGPGTRLLVL.

This clone was counted only a few times. V is TRBV6-5 and J is TRBJ1-2; D is unresolved. Germline-derived CDR1 and CDR2 are MNHEY and SVGAGI. V dropped 4 bases and J dropped 8 bases, with 11 bases sitting between them. This CDR3 is 12 amino acids long. The CDR3 DNA reads as TGTGCCAGCAGTTCAGTCCCCGGAGGCTACACCTTC. Translation gives CASSSVPGGYTF.

The chain employs TRBV4-3 and TRBJ2-7; D uncertain. V lost 0 bases to trimming and J lost 7 bases, with 10 bases between them. The CDR3 extends over 13 amino acids. Germline values: CDR1 LGHNA, CDR2 YSLEER. In DNA, the CDR3 is TGCGCCAGCAGCCAAGAGCGAGGAGATGAGCAGTACTTC. Translated, it gives CASSQERGDEQYF.

The chain combines TRBV4-3 with TRBJ2-2; TRBD2 matches 11 bases. V dropped 2 bases and J dropped 0; count of bases not matched to a gene: 17. CDR1 and CDR2 (germline): LGHNA, YSLEER. The CDR3 is 22 residues long. Here the CDR3 reads CASSQYWVAGGPGIANTGELFF. CDR3 sequence (DNA): TGCGCCAGCAGCCAATATTGGGTAGCGGGAGGGCCGGGGATCGCGAACACCGGGGAGCTGTTTTTT.

The V and J genes are TRBV9 and TRBJ1-2; 10 bases align to TRBD1. This CDR3 is 13 amino acids long. Losses at the gene ends were 3 bases for V and 7 bases for J; bases not matched to a gene: 3. Germline V lookup: CDR1 SGDLS, CDR2 YYNGEE. CDR3 in amino acids: CASSARQGAGYTF. CDR3 nucleotides: TGTGCCAGCAGCGCCAGACAGGGGGCTGGCTACACCTTC.

The chain carries TRBV10-3 and TRBJ2-3, with unresolved D. V lost 6 bases to trimming and J lost 0 bases, with 13 bases between them. Germline V CDR1 and CDR2: ENHRY, SYGVKD. The CDR3 totals 15 residues. CDR3 in amino acids: CAISAGRKSTDTQYF. For the CDR3, the DNA is TGTGCCATCAGCGCAGGACGGAAGAGCACAGATACGCAGTATTTT.